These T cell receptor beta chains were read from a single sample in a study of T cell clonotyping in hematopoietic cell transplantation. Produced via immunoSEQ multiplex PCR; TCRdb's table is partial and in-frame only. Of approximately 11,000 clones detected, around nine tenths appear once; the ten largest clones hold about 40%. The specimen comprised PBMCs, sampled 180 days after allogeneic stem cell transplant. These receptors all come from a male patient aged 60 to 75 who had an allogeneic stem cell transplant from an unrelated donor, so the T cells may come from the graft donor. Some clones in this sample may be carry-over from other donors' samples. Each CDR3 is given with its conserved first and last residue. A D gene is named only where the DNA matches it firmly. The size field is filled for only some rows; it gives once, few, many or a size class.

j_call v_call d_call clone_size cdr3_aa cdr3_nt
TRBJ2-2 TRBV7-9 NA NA CASRPGTYTGELFF TGTGCCAGCAGACCCGGGACCTACACCGGGGAGCTGTTTTTT
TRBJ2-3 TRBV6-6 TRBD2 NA CASSSGGRDTQYF TGTGCCAGCAGTTCGGGGGGGAGGGATACGCAGTATTTT
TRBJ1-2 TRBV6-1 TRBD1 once CASSEQRTGVQVSYGYTF TGTGCCAGCAGCGAACAAAGGACAGGCGTCCAAGTCTCCTATGGCTACACCTTC
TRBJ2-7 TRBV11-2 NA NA CASSLEARTDYEQYF TGTGCCAGCAGCTTAGAGGCAAGGACCGACTACGAGCAGTACTTC
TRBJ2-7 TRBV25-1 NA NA CASSSGIGETYEQYF TGTGCCAGCAGCTCTGGGATAGGGGAAACATACGAGCAGTACTTC
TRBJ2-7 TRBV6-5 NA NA CASSPLQAGEQYF TGTGCCAGCAGTCCCCTGCAGGCTGGGGAGCAGTACTTC
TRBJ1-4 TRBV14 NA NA CASSHPSLNEKLFF TGTGCCAGCAGCCACCCGTCGCTGAATGAAAAACTGTTTTTT
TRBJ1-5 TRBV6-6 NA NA CASTPKVVYSNQPQHF TGTGCCAGCACCCCTAAGGTAGTTTATAGCAATCAGCCCCAGCATTTT
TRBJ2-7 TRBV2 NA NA CASSKTRDLYEQYF TGTGCCAGCAGTAAAACCCGGGACCTGTACGAGCAGTACTTC
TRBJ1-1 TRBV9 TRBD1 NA CASSSTGTPLEAFF TGTGCCAGCAGCTCGACAGGGACTCCTCTTGAAGCTTTCTTT
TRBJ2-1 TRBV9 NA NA CASSVGGGGEQFF TGTGCCAGCAGCGTAGGCGGGGGCGGTGAGCAGTTCTTC
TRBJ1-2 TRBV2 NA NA CASSEGTLYGYTF TGTGCCAGCAGTGAGGGGACACTCTATGGCTACACCTTC
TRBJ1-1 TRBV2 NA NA CASSKKGRYPRDTEAFF TGTGCCAGCAGTAAAAAAGGGCGGTACCCCCGGGACACTGAAGCTTTCTTT
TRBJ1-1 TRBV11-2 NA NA CASSTLGNTEAFF TGTGCCAGCAGCACCCTGGGGAACACTGAAGCTTTCTTT
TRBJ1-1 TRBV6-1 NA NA CASSEGVPGTEAFF TGTGCCAGCAGTGAAGGGGTCCCGGGGACTGAAGCTTTCTTT
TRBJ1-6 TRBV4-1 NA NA CASSQVVFYNSPLHF TGCGCCAGCAGCCAAGTAGTCTTCTATAATTCACCCCTCCACTTT
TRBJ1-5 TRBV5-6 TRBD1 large CASSPGQGGQPQHF TGTGCCAGCAGCCCGGGACAGGGTGGCCAGCCCCAGCATTTT
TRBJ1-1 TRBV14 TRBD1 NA CASSFWTGVNTEAFF TGTGCCAGCAGCTTTTGGACAGGTGTGAACACTGAAGCTTTCTTT
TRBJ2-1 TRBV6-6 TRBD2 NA CASSPIAGGFYNEQFF TGTGCCAGCAGTCCCATAGCGGGGGGCTTCTACAATGAGCAGTTCTTC
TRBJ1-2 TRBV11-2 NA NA CASSPSGNYGYTF TGTGCCAGCAGCCCCTCTGGGAACTATGGCTACACCTTC
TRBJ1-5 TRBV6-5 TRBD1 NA CASSYDRGHQPQHF TGTGCCAGCAGTTACGACAGGGGGCATCAGCCCCAGCATTTT
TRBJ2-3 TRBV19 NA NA CATDTGTSTDTQYF TGTGCCACCGACACAGGAACCTCCACAGATACGCAGTATTTT
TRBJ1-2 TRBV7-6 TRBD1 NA CASSVGQGYGYTF TGTGCCAGCAGTGTAGGACAGGGGTATGGCTACACCTTC
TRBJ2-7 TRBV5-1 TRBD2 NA CASSLGTSGVYEQYF TGCGCCAGCAGCTTGGGGACTAGCGGGGTTTACGAGCAGTACTTC
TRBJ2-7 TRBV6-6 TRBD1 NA CASRERQGAEYEQYF TGTGCCAGCAGGGAGAGACAGGGGGCGGAGTACGAGCAGTACTTC
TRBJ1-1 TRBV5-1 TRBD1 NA CASSVQGYYTEAFF TGCGCCAGCAGCGTACAGGGGTATTACACTGAAGCTTTCTTT
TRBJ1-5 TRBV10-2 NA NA CASSDQGLQPQHF TGCGCCAGCAGTGATCAGGGGCTCCAGCCCCAGCATTTT
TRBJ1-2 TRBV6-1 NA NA CASSGAGESGYTF TGTGCCAGCAGTGGGGCAGGGGAGAGCGGCTACACCTTC
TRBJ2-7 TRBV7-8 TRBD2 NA CASSSGGGAYEQYF TGTGCCAGCAGCTCAGGCGGGGGGGCCTACGAGCAGTACTTC
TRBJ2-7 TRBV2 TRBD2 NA CASRGGIGSYEQYF TGTGCCAGCAGGGGGGGGATCGGGTCCTACGAGCAGTACTTC
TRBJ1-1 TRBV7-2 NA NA CASSLNRGNTEAFF TGTGCCAGCAGCTTAAACCGGGGAAACACTGAAGCTTTCTTT
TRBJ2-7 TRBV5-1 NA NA CASSYIEQGTHEQYF TGCGCCAGCAGTTATATAGAACAGGGAACCCACGAGCAGTACTTC
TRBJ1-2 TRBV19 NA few CASSISFDYGYTF TGTGCCAGTAGTATAAGTTTTGACTATGGCTACACCTTC
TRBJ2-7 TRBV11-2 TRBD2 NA CASSLELAGDMEGEQYF TGTGCCAGCAGCTTAGAACTAGCGGGGGACATGGAGGGTGAGCAGTACTTC
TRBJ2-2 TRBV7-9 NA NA CASSFLNTGELFF TGTGCCAGCAGCTTCTTAAACACCGGGGAGCTGTTTTTT
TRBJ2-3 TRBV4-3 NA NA CASSQEAVRGRDTQYF TGCGCCAGCAGCCAAGAAGCGGTTAGGGGAAGAGATACGCAGTATTTT
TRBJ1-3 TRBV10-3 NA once CAISDIQSSGNTIYF TGTGCCATCAGTGATATCCAGAGCTCTGGAAACACCATATATTTT
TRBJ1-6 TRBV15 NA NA CATSREGAGSPLHF TGTGCCACCAGCAGAGAAGGGGCTGGATCACCCCTCCACTTT
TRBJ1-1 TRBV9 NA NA CASVSGGHEENYHTEAFF TGTGCCAGCGTTTCAGGCGGACACGAAGAAAACTATCACACTGAAGCTTTCTTT
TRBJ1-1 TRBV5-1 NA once CASSLAWDGGVGTEAFF TGCGCCAGCAGCTTGGCTTGGGACGGTGGGGTAGGGACTGAAGCTTTCTTT
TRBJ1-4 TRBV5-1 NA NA CASSGKDSLNEKLFF TGCGCCAGCAGCGGGAAGGACAGCCTTAATGAAAAACTGTTTTTT
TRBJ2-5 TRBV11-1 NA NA CASSLWLGETQYF TGTGCCAGCAGCTTATGGTTAGGAGAGACCCAGTACTTC
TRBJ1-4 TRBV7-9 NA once CASSLMLETVEKLFF TGTGCCAGCAGCTTAATGCTCGAAACAGTTGAAAAACTGTTTTTT
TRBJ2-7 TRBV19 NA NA CATGAGIYEQYF TGTGCCACCGGGGCAGGAATCTACGAGCAGTACTTC
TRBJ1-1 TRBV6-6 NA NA CASSYAQGTGTEAFF TGTGCCAGCAGTTACGCGCAGGGAACGGGGACTGAAGCTTTCTTT
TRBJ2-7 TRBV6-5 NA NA CASRVGSGVSYEQYF TGTGCCAGCAGGGTTGGGTCAGGGGTATCCTACGAGCAGTACTTC
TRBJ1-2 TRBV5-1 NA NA CASSPSDGYGYTF TGCGCCAGCAGCCCCTCGGACGGCTATGGCTACACCTTC
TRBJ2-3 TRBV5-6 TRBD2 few CASTSGEGTDTQYF TGTGCCAGCACCTCCGGGGAGGGTACAGATACGCAGTATTTT
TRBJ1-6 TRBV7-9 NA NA CASSRDGNNSPLHF TGTGCCAGCAGCCGTGACGGTAATAATTCACCCCTCCACTTT
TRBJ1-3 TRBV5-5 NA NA CASSLVGAGNTIYF TGTGCCAGCAGCTTGGTAGGGGCCGGAAACACCATATATTTT
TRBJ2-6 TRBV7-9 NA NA CASSLVMSGANVLTF TGTGCCAGCAGCTTAGTTATGTCTGGGGCCAACGTCCTGACTTTC
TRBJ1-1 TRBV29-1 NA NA CSASADTEAFF TGCAGCGCCTCGGCGGACACTGAAGCTTTCTTT
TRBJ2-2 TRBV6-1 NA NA CASSEITGYTGELFF TGTGCCAGCAGTGAGATTACAGGGTACACCGGGGAGCTGTTTTTT
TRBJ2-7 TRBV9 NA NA CASSVGGAHEQYF TGTGCCAGCAGCGTCGGAGGGGCTCACGAGCAGTACTTC